These T cell receptor beta chains were read from a single sample in a study of beta chain features in type 1 diabetes. Clones were sequenced by immunoSEQ multiplex PCR, and TCRdb holds only the in-frame ones, with some missing. The sample contains about 290,000 clones, approximately 8.1% of which appear only once. The sequencing input was central memory CD4+ T cells from blood. These receptors originate from a woman between 18 and 29 years old in good health. CDR3s include the opening cysteine and the closing phenylalanine or tryptophan. Each record gives: D gene, clone size, V gene, J gene, CDR3 protein, CDR3 DNA. D genes are given only for firm matches. Not all rows give a size; the values are once, few, many and, for expanded clones, a class.

TRBD2,NA,TRBV10-3,TRBJ2-3,CAISRLAGDGTDTQYF,TGTGCCATCAGTCGACTAGCGGGGGATGGCACAGATACGCAGTATTTT
NA,NA,TRBV5-8,TRBJ1-5,CASSRPGGTHDPQHF,TGTGCCAGCAGCCGGCCCGGAGGGACCCATGATCCCCAGCATTTT
NA,few,TRBV4-3,TRBJ2-3,CASSQEGWLGGEATDTQYF,TGCGCCAGCAGCCAAGAAGGATGGCTTGGCGGGGAGGCCACAGATACGCAGTATTTT
NA,few,TRBV7-8,TRBJ1-5,CASNDYGGDNQPQHF,TGTGCCAGCAACGACTACGGGGGGGACAATCAGCCCCAGCATTTT
NA,NA,TRBV25-1,TRBJ2-3,CASSEYLVTDTQYF,TGTGCCAGCAGTGAATATCTTGTCACAGATACGCAGTATTTT
NA,many,TRBV5-5,TRBJ1-2,CASSSQGRSYGYTF,TGTGCCAGCAGCTCTCAGGGGCGTAGCTATGGCTACACCTTC
NA,NA,TRBV7-9,TRBJ1-1,CASRRSKGHEAFF,TGTGCCAGCAGGCGAAGCAAGGGGCATGAAGCTTTCTTT
NA,NA,TRBV4-2,TRBJ2-7,CASSQGGSSSDEQYF,TGTGCCAGCAGCCAAGGGGGCTCTTCAAGCGACGAGCAGTACTTC
NA,few,TRBV6-1,TRBJ1-4,CASSTPRGPRKLFF,TGTGCCAGCAGTACCCCCCGAGGCCCACGAAAACTGTTTTTT
NA,NA,TRBV5-1,TRBJ1-1,CASTSGFEGTEAFF,TGCGCCAGCACCTCGGGATTCGAAGGGACTGAAGCTTTCTTT
TRBD1,NA,TRBV30,TRBJ1-5,CAWSVYRGSGNQPQHF,TGTGCCTGGAGTGTATACAGGGGGTCTGGCAATCAGCCCCAGCATTTT
NA,NA,TRBV20-1,TRBJ1-1,CSASPRGEAFF,TGCAGTGCTAGCCCTCGGGGTGAAGCTTTCTTT
NA,NA,TRBV20-1,TRBJ2-3,CSASLGVTQYF,TGCAGTGCTAGTTTGGGGGTAACGCAGTATTTT
TRBD2,NA,TRBV4-2,TRBJ2-1,CASSQGLAGLYNEQFF,TGTGCCAGCAGCCAAGGTTTAGCGGGGCTGTACAATGAGCAGTTCTTC
NA,NA,TRBV9,TRBJ2-5,CASSVEGRETQYF,TGTGCCAGCAGCGTAGAGGGGAGGGAGACCCAGTACTTC
NA,many,TRBV5-4,TRBJ1-2,CASGIDLGAYGYTF,TGTGCCAGCGGAATAGATCTCGGTGCCTATGGCTACACCTTC
NA,few,TRBV7-8,TRBJ2-5,CASSQEKKETQYF,TGTGCCAGCAGCCAGGAGAAAAAAGAGACCCAGTACTTC
NA,NA,TRBV27,TRBJ2-3,CASRLGGLGDTQYF,TGTGCCAGCAGGCTCGGGGGCCTAGGAGATACGCAGTATTTT
TRBD1,few,TRBV7-9,TRBJ1-5,CASSQGRTGGQDQPQHF,TGCGCCAGCAGCCAGGGCAGGACAGGGGGCCAGGATCAGCCCCAGCATTTT
TRBD1,many,TRBV19,TRBJ2-1,CASSIPGTGVRSYNEQFF,TGTGCCAGTAGCATTCCCGGGACAGGGGTCAGGTCGTACAATGAGCAGTTCTTC
TRBD2,NA,TRBV7-2,TRBJ2-5,CASSIGGGQETQYF,TGTGCCAGCAGCATCGGGGGGGGCCAAGAGACCCAGTACTTC
TRBD2,few,TRBV11-3,TRBJ2-1,CASTRTAGGHGNEQFF,TGTGCCAGCACCCGCACAGCGGGAGGGCATGGAAATGAGCAGTTCTTC
TRBD2,NA,TRBV14,TRBJ2-7,CASSQVSSGSSEQYF,TGTGCCAGCAGCCAAGTTTCTAGCGGGAGTTCCGAGCAGTACTTC
NA,NA,TRBV19,TRBJ1-5,CASQVRGNQPQHF,TGTGCCAGCCAGGTCAGGGGCAATCAGCCCCAGCATTTT
NA,few,TRBV7-9,TRBJ2-7,CASSLRQEKYEQYF,TGTGCCAGCAGCTTACGTCAGGAGAAATACGAGCAGTACTTC
NA,NA,TRBV28,TRBJ1-2,CASSLPGTGYGYTF,TGTGCCAGCAGTTTACCTGGGACGGGCTATGGCTACACCTTC
TRBD1,few,TRBV19,TRBJ1-1,CASSGTANTEAFF,TGTGCCAGTAGTGGGACAGCGAACACTGAAGCTTTCTTT
TRBD2,few,TRBV5-4,TRBJ2-3,CASSNPAGGSADTQYF,TGTGCCAGCAGCAACCCGGCGGGGGGCTCCGCAGATACGCAGTATTTT
NA,NA,TRBV9,TRBJ2-1,CASYRTNSYNEQFF,TGTGCCAGCTACCGGACCAATTCCTACAATGAGCAGTTCTTC